Below, 14 T cell receptor beta chains from the same sample are listed, as sequenced in a study of control samples from healthy donors and cancer patients. TCRdb's table, derived via immunoSEQ multiplex PCR, lists solely in-frame clones and lacks some. This sample yields 190,000 or so clones, of which over 85% are seen a single time; roughly 1.6% belongs to the top ten. Sequences were obtained from blood. These receptors were taken from a man between 18 and 35 years old in good health.

This clone showed up just once. The J gene is TRBJ2-7, the V gene TRBV2; D possibly corresponds to TRBD2 (6 bases). The germline V and J ends were trimmed by 6 bases and 1 base, with 13 bases remaining between them. The CDR3 extends over 14 amino acids. Germline lookup yields CDR1 SNHLY and CDR2 FYNNEI. CDR3 DNA: TGTGCCAGCAGGGGGGGACTTCTTTCCTACGAGCAGTACTTC. It specifies CASRGGLLSYEQYF.

The chain couples TRBV5-1 to TRBJ1-1; D remains ambiguous. The CDR3 is made up of 15 amino acids. V lost 0 bases, J lost 0 bases, and 9 bases lay in between. Germline-derived CDR1 and CDR2 are SGHRS and YFSETQ. The CDR3 nucleotides are TGCGCCAGCAGCTTGGAAAGGGCTTTGAACACTGAAGCTTTCTTT. Its translation: CASSLERALNTEAFF.

This clone appeared a few times. This sequence joins TRBV5-1 and TRBJ2-1, with no clear D. V shed 0 bases and J shed 8 bases, with 6 bases lying between them. Germline lookup yields CDR1 SGHRS and CDR2 YFSETQ. The CDR3 spans 12 residues. The CDR3 sequence is CASSLEQHEQFF. The CDR3 DNA reads TGCGCCAGCAGCTTGGAACAGCATGAGCAGTTCTTC.

CDR3 DNA sequence: TGTGCCAGCAGCTTTATCAGGGGTGCAGATACGCAGTATTTT. Translated, it gives CASSFIRGADTQYF. V and J are TRBV7-9 and TRBJ2-3; a possible D gene is TRBD1 (6 bases). The CDR3 loop spans 14 amino acids. Between the trimmed V and J ends, which lost 3 bases and 4 bases, there was a span of 11 bases. The germline V gene encodes CDR1 SEHNR and CDR2 FQNEAQ (reference sequence).

This clone was counted a single time. The rearrangement uses TRBV9 and TRBJ2-3; D might be TRBD2 (5 bases). CDR3 length equals 14 residues. The germline gives CDR1 SGDLS, CDR2 YYNGEE. Trimming shortened V by 3 bases and J by 1 base, and 9 bases separated the two germline ends. Here the CDR3 DNA reads TGTGCCAGCAGCGCCAGGACTGGCACAGATACGCAGTATTTT. Protein sequence: CASSARTGTDTQYF.

The rearrangement joins TRBV9 to TRBJ2-3; D is ambiguous. V was trimmed by 0 bases and J by 4 bases, leaving 12 bases between them. CDR1 SGDLS and CDR2 YYNGEE come from the germline V gene. The CDR3 totals 15 residues. In DNA form, the CDR3 reads TGTGCCAGCAGCGTAGAATATTTTTGGGCAGATACGCAGTATTTT. It is translated as CASSVEYFWADTQYF.

The rearrangement uses TRBV5-1 and TRBJ2-1; D gene ambiguous. The CDR3 is 12 amino acids. Trimming took 3 bases from V and 9 from J, leaving 10 bases between them. Germline V gene sequence: CDR1 SGHRS, CDR2 YFSETQ. The CDR3 DNA is TGCGCCAGCAGCTCATCCGCTCCTGAGCAGTTCTTC. Translated: CASSSSAPEQFF.

This chain links TRBV6-4 with TRBJ2-3, with 7 bases lining up with TRBD1. CDR1 MRHNA and CDR2 SNTAGT come from the germline V gene. This CDR3 region has 16 residues. The V segment lost 0 bases and the J segment 3 bases; nucleotides outside the gene matches: 6. The CDR3: CASSDSQGRGTDTQYF. The CDR3 DNA reads TGTGCCAGCAGTGACTCTCAGGGCAGGGGGACAGATACGCAGTATTTT.

The rearrangement links TRBV6-5 to TRBJ1-6; D uncertain. V was shortened by 11 bases and J by 6 bases, with 20 bases between the two germline ends. The CDR3 runs to 15 residues. CDR1 MNHEY and CDR2 SVGAGI come from the germline V gene. CDR3 residues: CAGRVAGLPNSPLHF. Here the CDR3 DNA reads TGTGCCGGACGGGTGGCAGGCCTCCCTAATTCACCCCTCCACTTT.

The gene calls are TRBV5-8 and TRBJ1-3, with D maybe TRBD1 (5 bases). The germline CDR1 and CDR2 sequences are SGHTS and YDEGEE. The length of the CDR3 is 14 residues. With 3 bases removed from V and 0 bases from J, the gap between germline ends came to 7 bases. CDR3 coding DNA: TGTGCCAGCAGCTGGGGCATCTCTGGAAACACCATATATTTT. Its translation: CASSWGISGNTIYF.

The chain links TRBV30 to TRBJ2-7, with D unresolved. CDR1 and CDR2 from the germline V gene are GTSNPN and SVGIG (reference sequence). CDR3 length: 11 amino acids. The V and J ends lost 6 bases and 7 bases respectively, with 13 bases between them. CDR3 in amino acids: CACTGVGEQYF. The DNA for the CDR3 is TGTGCCTGCACGGGCGTGGGGGAGCAGTACTTC.

This clone appeared a single time. This rearrangement joins TRBV5-6 to TRBJ1-2; D unclear. The CDR3 runs to 13 residues. Germline CDR1 SGHDT, CDR2 YYEEEE. V was pared by 5 bases and J by 1 base, with 9 bases between. In nucleotides, the CDR3 is TGTGCCAGCAGACGGGATTTTAACTATGGCTACACCTTC. Protein product: CASRRDFNYGYTF.

This chain joins TRBV5-1 and TRBJ1-2; 9 positions match TRBD1. Germline-derived CDR1 and CDR2 are SGHRS and YFSETQ. V lost 4 bases, J lost 5 bases, and 6 bases stayed unmatched. This CDR3 has 14 residues. The CDR3: CASSDSGTGYGYTF. The CDR3 bases are TGCGCCAGCAGCGATTCCGGGACAGGGTATGGCTACACCTTC.

DNA for the CDR3: TGTGCCAGCAGTTTGAACGTAAAAAGGACCTACGAGCAGTACTTC. Encoded protein: CASSLNVKRTYEQYF. The chain couples TRBV27 to TRBJ2-7; D is uncertain. Germline V gene data show CDR1 as MNHEY and CDR2 as SMNVEV (reference sequence). The CDR3 loop spans 15 amino acids. V lost 3 bases to trimming and J lost 2 bases, with 14 bases between them.